One sample yielded the 26 T cell receptor beta chains listed below, sequenced in a study of a mutant IDH1 vaccine in newly diagnosed glioma. No cognate antigen is known for these TCRs. Time point denoted: week 35, safety follow-up. Every vaccine dose comprised 300 ug of mutant IDH1 20-mer peptide plus topical imiquimod. Sequencing was performed with immunoSEQ multiplex PCR; in TCRdb, only in-frame clones are kept and a portion is missing. This repertoire shows 35,000 to 45,000 clones, approximately 92% found once; its top ten account for roughly 1.5%. Material: PBMCs, obtained from a glioma patient whose treatment included an IDH1 peptide vaccine. The receptors were sampled from a man aged 35 to 55 with glioma.

CDR3 sequence: CASSLKGGGQETQYF. As DNA, the CDR3 is TGTGCCAGCAGTTTGAAGGGGGGCGGGCAAGAGACCCAGTACTTC. The J gene is TRBJ2-5, the V gene TRBV28; the D gene could be TRBD1 or TRBD2 (6 bases each). Trimming took 3 bases from V and 2 from J, leaving 13 bases between them. Germline assignment: CDR1 MDHEN and CDR2 SYDVKM. The CDR3 runs 15 residues. Using reference TRBV28 and TRBJ2-5 for the parts outside the CDR3, the full variable domain is DVKVTQSSRYLVKRTGEKVFLECVQDMDHENMFWYRQDPGLGLRLIYFSYDVKMKEKGDIPEGYSVSREKKERFSLILESASTNQTSMYLCASSLKGGGQETQYFGPGTRLLVL.

The rearrangement uses TRBV2 and TRBJ1-5; D gene unclear. Trimming shortened V by 8 bases and J by 3 bases, and 11 bases separated the two germline ends. Germline V gene sequence: CDR1 SNHLY, CDR2 FYNNEI. The length of the CDR3 is 13 residues. The CDR3 DNA follows: TGTGCCAGCCACAATCAGCCCAATCAGCCCCAGCATTTT. This gives the protein CASHNQPNQPQHF.

The rearrangement joins TRBV20-1 to TRBJ2-7; D gene ambiguous. Germline-derived CDR1 and CDR2 are DFQATT and SNEGSKA (reference sequence). This CDR3 is 10 amino acids long. V lost 2 bases, J lost 4 bases, and 3 bases lay in between. CDR3 sequence: CSARQYEQYF. DNA of the CDR3: TGCAGTGCTAGACAGTACGAGCAGTACTTC.

CDR3 amino acids: CASSFDGTQYF. The CDR3 bases are TGTGCCAGCAGCTTCGATGGGACCCAGTACTTC. The V and J genes are TRBV7-3 and TRBJ2-5; D not certain. V lost 3 bases and J 7 bases, leaving 6 bases between the germline ends. The germline CDR1 and CDR2 sequences are SGHTA and FQGTGA. There are 11 residues in the CDR3.

The rearrangement uses TRBV5-6 and TRBJ1-2; possibly TRBD1 for D (5 bases). CDR1 SGHDT and CDR2 YYEEEE come from the germline V gene. Trimming removed 4 bases from V and 8 bases from J, with 18 bases in between. The CDR3 runs 14 residues. The CDR3 loop is CASSPGGRGKGYTF. The CDR3 nucleotides read TGTGCCAGCAGCCCGGGTGGCCGGGGGAAAGGCTACACCTTC.

The chain uses TRBV7-9 and TRBJ2-3; weak D call: TRBD2 (6 bases). V lost 4 bases and J lost 6, with 20 bases in between. The CDR3 spans 16 residues. Germline loops: CDR1 SEHNR, CDR2 FQNEAQ (reference sequence). CDR3 sequence: CASSSRETGVRDTQYF. The CDR3 nucleotides read TGTGCCAGCAGCTCACGCGAGACGGGAGTTCGGGATACGCAGTATTTT.

The V and J genes are TRBV6-5 and TRBJ1-2, with D unresolved. The CDR3 spans 14 residues. The V and J ends lost 8 bases and 12 bases respectively, with 25 bases between them. Per the germline V gene, CDR1 is MNHEY and CDR2 is SVGAGI. The CDR3 region is CASGKHPDILRHTF. The CDR3 DNA is TGTGCCAGCGGCAAACACCCTGATATCTTGAGGCACACCTTC.

J is TRBJ2-5 and V is TRBV7-9, with D possibly being TRBD2 (6 bases). The germline V gene encodes CDR1 SEHNR and CDR2 FQNEAQ (reference sequence). Deletions cut 5 bases from V and 5 bases from J, with 18 bases between. The CDR3 has 15 amino acids. The DNA for the CDR3 is TGTGCCAGCAGCCTATTCGGAGGGCAGGGCGAGACCCAGTACTTC. It yields the protein CASSLFGGQGETQYF.

The V gene is TRBV7-8, the J gene TRBJ2-1; maybe TRBD1 (5 bases). In germline, CDR1 is SGHVS, CDR2 FQNEAQ. Between the trimmed V and J ends, which lost 5 bases and 4 bases, there was a span of 15 bases. The CDR3 has 15 amino acids. The CDR3 DNA sequence: TGTGCCAGCAGCGTCGGTAGGGGATCTTACAATGAGCAGTTCTTC. Amino acids: CASSVGRGSYNEQFF.

In this sample, this clone turned up a few times. The chain recombines TRBV7-9 with TRBJ2-2; D is unclear. The CDR3 extends over 14 amino acids. Deletions cut 6 bases from V and 3 bases from J, with 11 bases between. Germline CDR1 reads SEHNR; CDR2 reads FQNEAQ (reference sequence). CDR3 in DNA: TGTGCCAGCAGATGGTCGTCGGACACCGGGGAGCTGTTTTTT. It is translated as CASRWSSDTGELFF.

The chain combines TRBV19 with TRBJ2-5; D possibly uses TRBD1 or TRBD2 (5 bases each). Per germline, CDR1 LNHDA and CDR2 SQIVND (reference sequence). Trimming cost V 6 bases and J 0 bases, with 14 bases left between them. The CDR3 is 15 residues long. In nucleotides, the CDR3 is TGTGCCAGTAGGACGAGGGACGGGGACCAAGAGACCCAGTACTTC. Amino acids: CASRTRDGDQETQYF.

V is TRBV19 and J is TRBJ1-5; D is unresolved. Germline CDR1 LNHDA, CDR2 SQIVND (reference sequence). V was cut by 5 bases and J by 4 bases, with 15 bases left in between. This CDR3 has 15 residues. The DNA of the CDR3 is TGTGCCAGTAGTGAAGGGCCGTCACCTAATCAGCCCCAGCATTTT. Translating it yields CASSEGPSPNQPQHF. Using reference TRBV19 and TRBJ1-5 for the parts outside the CDR3, the full variable domain is DGGITQSPKYLFRKEGQNVTLSCEQNLNHDAMYWYRQDPGQGLRLIYYSQIVNDFQKGDIAEGYSVSREKKESFPLTVTSAQKNPTAFYLCASSEGPSPNQPQHFGDGTRLSIL.

This chain uses TRBV11-1 with TRBJ2-7; 7 nucleotides agree with TRBD1. Germline V gene sequence: CDR1 SGHAT, CDR2 FQDESV (reference sequence). The CDR3 is 15 residues long. The V gene end was trimmed by 2 bases and the J gene end by 0 bases; junction bases not matched to a gene: 4. CDR3 DNA sequence: TGTGCCAGCAGCTTACCCAGGGGGAGCTCCTACGAGCAGTACTTC. Translation: CASSLPRGSSYEQYF.

The gene calls are TRBV5-5 and TRBJ1-5; D is possibly TRBD1 (5 bases). Trimming shortened V by 4 bases and J by 1 base, and 15 bases separated the two germline ends. This CDR3 contains 16 residues. The germline gives CDR1 SGHKS, CDR2 YYEKEE (reference sequence). CDR3 in DNA: TGTGCCAGCAGCGTTTCCCCCGGGACGAGCAATCAGCCCCAGCATTTT. It translates to CASSVSPGTSNQPQHF.

This chain links TRBV5-1 with TRBJ2-4; no firm D call. Germline-derived CDR1 and CDR2 are SGHRS and YFSETQ. The CDR3 covers 13 residues. V lost 0 bases and J lost 5, with 6 bases in between. In DNA form, the CDR3 reads TGCGCCAGCAGCTTGGGTGGGGAAAACATTCAGTACTTC. Translated, it gives CASSLGGENIQYF.

The V gene is TRBV7-9, the J gene TRBJ1-1; TRBD1 matches at 10 bases. Germline CDR1 SEHNR, CDR2 FQNEAQ (reference sequence). There are 15 residues in the CDR3. V dropped 4 bases and J dropped 6; count of bases not matched to a gene: 8. Written as DNA, the CDR3 is TGTGCCAGCAGCTCGGGACAGGGGACGAGGGCTGAAGCTTTCTTT. Translation gives CASSSGQGTRAEAFF.

This chain joins TRBV5-1 and TRBJ1-6; 7 bases agree with TRBD1. Germline CDR1 reads SGHRS; CDR2 reads YFSETQ. The V gene end was trimmed by 0 bases and the J gene end by 10 bases; junction bases not matched to a gene: 4. The CDR3 consists of 14 residues. The CDR3 nucleotides read TGCGCCAGCAGCTTGGCAGGGGGAGGCTCACCCCTCCACTTT. Translation: CASSLAGGGSPLHF.

This clone was counted a single time. The chain couples TRBV28 to TRBJ1-1; D is perhaps TRBD1 (6 bases). This CDR3 comprises 17 residues. In germline, CDR1 is MDHEN, CDR2 SYDVKM. Trimming removed 4 bases at V and 2 bases at J, with 20 bases between. The CDR3: CASSSPGGRFFNTEAFF. The CDR3 bases are TGTGCCAGCAGTTCCCCCGGGGGGCGCTTCTTTAACACTGAAGCTTTCTTT.

The sample holds one count of this clone. This rearrangement joins TRBV10-3 to TRBJ2-5; weak D call: TRBD2 (5 bases). The CDR3 is made up of 16 amino acids. V was shortened by 4 bases and J by 2 bases, with 17 bases between the two germline ends. The germline V gene encodes CDR1 ENHRY and CDR2 SYGVKD. The CDR3 bases are TGTGCCATCAGTGCCACCTTTAGTGAGGGTCAAGAGACCCAGTACTTC. Its translation: CAISATFSEGQETQYF.

The chain links TRBV7-9 to TRBJ2-5, with D perhaps given as TRBD1 or TRBD2 (5 bases each). Looked up from germline, CDR1 is SEHNR and CDR2 is FQNEAQ (reference sequence). Trimming stripped 2 bases from V and 5 bases from J, with 12 bases between. This CDR3 is built from 14 residues. In nucleotides, the CDR3 is TGTGCCAGCAGCTTAACGAGGGACGCGGAGACCCAGTACTTC. Translated, it gives CASSLTRDAETQYF.

The rearrangement links TRBV10-3 to TRBJ1-2, with D unresolved. The V end was cut by 6 bases, the J end by 0 bases, with 11 bases between. The CDR3 sequence is 14 residues long. The germline gives CDR1 ENHRY, CDR2 SYGVKD. CDR3 sequence: CAIRSAGPNYGYTF. The CDR3 DNA follows: TGTGCCATCAGATCGGCAGGACCTAACTATGGCTACACCTTC.

The chain uses TRBV4-1 and TRBJ2-1; D assignment may be TRBD1 or TRBD2 (6 bases each). This CDR3 region has 14 residues. In germline, CDR1 is MGHRA, CDR2 YSYEKL. V lost 1 base and J lost 9, with 13 bases in between. This CDR3 is CASSQVDRGLEQFF. The CDR3 DNA reads TGCGCCAGCAGCCAAGTTGACCGGGGGCTTGAGCAGTTCTTC.

This clone turned up a few times. The chain combines TRBV7-2 with TRBJ2-3; D call uncertain. Trimming removed 1 base at V and 2 bases at J, with 7 bases between. This CDR3 is 14 amino acids long. Germline V gene sequence: CDR1 SGHTA, CDR2 FQGNSA. CDR3 DNA sequence: TGTGCCAGCAGCTTAGACGGTATCACAGATACGCAGTATTTT. This gives the protein CASSLDGITDTQYF.

This chain joins TRBV4-3 and TRBJ2-1; D remains unclear. This CDR3 region has 16 residues. Trimming cost V 7 bases and J 0 bases, with 16 bases left between them. The germline V gene encodes CDR1 LGHNA and CDR2 YSLEER. CDR3 sequence: CASTLGFPSSYNEQFF. The CDR3 nucleotides are TGCGCCAGCACCCTCGGGTTCCCGAGCTCCTACAATGAGCAGTTCTTC.

The chain employs TRBV19 and TRBJ2-5; no definite D call. The V and J ends lost 3 bases and 1 base respectively, with 6 bases between them. The CDR3 has 13 amino acids. Germline values: CDR1 LNHDA, CDR2 SQIVND (reference sequence). In DNA form, the CDR3 reads TGTGCCAGTAGTATGGGTATCCAAGAGACCCAGTACTTC. Residues: CASSMGIQETQYF.

J is TRBJ2-7 and V is TRBV28, with a tentative D call TRBD2 (5 bases). Trimming removed 5 bases at V and 5 bases at J, with 16 bases between. This CDR3 is 14 amino acids long. Germline assignment: CDR1 MDHEN and CDR2 SYDVKM. The CDR3 protein is CASSPRGPLNEQYV. The CDR3 nucleotides read TGTGCCAGCAGTCCTCGGGGTCCCCTCAACGAGCAGTACGTC.